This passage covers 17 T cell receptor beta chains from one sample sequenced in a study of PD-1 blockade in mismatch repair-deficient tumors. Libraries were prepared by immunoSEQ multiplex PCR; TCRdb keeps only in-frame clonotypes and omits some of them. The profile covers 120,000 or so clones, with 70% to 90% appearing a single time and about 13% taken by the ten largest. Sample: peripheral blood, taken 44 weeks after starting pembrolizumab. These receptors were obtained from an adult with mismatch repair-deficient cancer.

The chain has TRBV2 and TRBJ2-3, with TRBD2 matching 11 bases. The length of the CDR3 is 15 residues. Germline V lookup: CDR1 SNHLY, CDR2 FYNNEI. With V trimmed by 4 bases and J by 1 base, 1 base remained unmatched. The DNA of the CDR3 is TGTGCCAGCAGTGTAGCGGGAGGGGGCACAGATACGCAGTATTTT. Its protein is CASSVAGGGTDTQYF.

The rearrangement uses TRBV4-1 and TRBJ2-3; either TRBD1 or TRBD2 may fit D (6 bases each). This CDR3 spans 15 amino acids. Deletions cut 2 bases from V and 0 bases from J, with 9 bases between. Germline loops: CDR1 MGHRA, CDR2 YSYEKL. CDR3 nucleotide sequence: TGCGCCAGCAGCCAACCGGGGGCAAGCACAGATACGCAGTATTTT. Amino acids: CASSQPGASTDTQYF.

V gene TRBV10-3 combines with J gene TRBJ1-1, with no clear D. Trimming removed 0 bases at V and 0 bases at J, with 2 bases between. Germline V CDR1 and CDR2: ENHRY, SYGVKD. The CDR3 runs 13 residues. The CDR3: CAISESMNTEAFF. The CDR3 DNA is TGTGCCATCAGTGAGTCGATGAACACTGAAGCTTTCTTT.

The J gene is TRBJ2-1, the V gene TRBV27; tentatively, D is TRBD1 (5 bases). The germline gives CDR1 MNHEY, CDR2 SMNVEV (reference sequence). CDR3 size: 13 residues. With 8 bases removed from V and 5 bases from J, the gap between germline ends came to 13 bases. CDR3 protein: CASQRQSNNEQFF. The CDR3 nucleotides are TGTGCCAGCCAAAGACAGTCCAACAATGAGCAGTTCTTC.

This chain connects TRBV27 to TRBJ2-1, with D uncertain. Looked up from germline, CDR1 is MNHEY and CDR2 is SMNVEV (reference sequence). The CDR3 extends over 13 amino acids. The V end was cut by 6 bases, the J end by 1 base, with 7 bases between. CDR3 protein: CASRLQSYNEQFF. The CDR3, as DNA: TGTGCCAGCAGACTCCAGTCCTACAATGAGCAGTTCTTC.

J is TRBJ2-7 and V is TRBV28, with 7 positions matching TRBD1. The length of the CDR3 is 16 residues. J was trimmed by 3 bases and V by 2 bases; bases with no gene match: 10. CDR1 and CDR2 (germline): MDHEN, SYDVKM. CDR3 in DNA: TGTGCCAGCAGTTTACCCGGACAGGAGCCGGGCTACGAGCAGTACTTC. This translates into CASSLPGQEPGYEQYF.

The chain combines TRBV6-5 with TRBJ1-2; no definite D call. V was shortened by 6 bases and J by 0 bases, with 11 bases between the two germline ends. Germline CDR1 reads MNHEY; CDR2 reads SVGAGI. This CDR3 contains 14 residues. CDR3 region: CASRPTRANYGYTF. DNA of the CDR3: TGTGCCAGCAGACCTACCAGAGCTAACTATGGCTACACCTTC.

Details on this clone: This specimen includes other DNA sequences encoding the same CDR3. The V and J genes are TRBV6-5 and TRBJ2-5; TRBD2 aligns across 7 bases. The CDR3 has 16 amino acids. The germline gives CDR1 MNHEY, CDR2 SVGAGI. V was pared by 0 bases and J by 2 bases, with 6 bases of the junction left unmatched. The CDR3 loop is CASSYSVLAEQETQYF. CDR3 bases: TGTGCCAGCAGTTACTCCGTCCTAGCGGAGCAAGAGACCCAGTACTTC.

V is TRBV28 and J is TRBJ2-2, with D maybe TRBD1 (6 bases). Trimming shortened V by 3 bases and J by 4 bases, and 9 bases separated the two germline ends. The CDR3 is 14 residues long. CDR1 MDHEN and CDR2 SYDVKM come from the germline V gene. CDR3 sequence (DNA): TGTGCCAGCAGTTTGCACAGGGCCACCGGGGAGCTGTTTTTT. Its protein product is CASSLHRATGELFF.

The CDR3 here is CASSLSPGTGTGELFF. The DNA for the CDR3 is TGCGCCAGCAGCTTGAGTCCCGGGACAGGGACCGGGGAGCTGTTTTTT. The rearrangement joins TRBV5-1 to TRBJ2-2; 9 bases fit TRBD1. The CDR3 runs to 16 residues. Per the germline V gene, CDR1 is SGHRS and CDR2 is YFSETQ. The ends lost 1 base at V and 5 bases at J; junction bases unmatched: 6.

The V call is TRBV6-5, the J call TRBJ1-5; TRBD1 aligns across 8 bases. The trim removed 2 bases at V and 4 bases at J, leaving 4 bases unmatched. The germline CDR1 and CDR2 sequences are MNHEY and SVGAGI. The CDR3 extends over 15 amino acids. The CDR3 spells CASSYGDRMNQPQHF. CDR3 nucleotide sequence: TGTGCCAGCAGTTACGGGGACAGGATGAATCAGCCCCAGCATTTT.

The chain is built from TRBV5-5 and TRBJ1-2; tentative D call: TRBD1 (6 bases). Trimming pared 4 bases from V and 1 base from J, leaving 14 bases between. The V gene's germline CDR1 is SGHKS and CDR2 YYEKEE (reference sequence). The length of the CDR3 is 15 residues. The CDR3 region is CASSGSGTLNYGYTF. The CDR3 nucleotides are TGTGCCAGCAGCGGATCCGGGACACTTAACTATGGCTACACCTTC. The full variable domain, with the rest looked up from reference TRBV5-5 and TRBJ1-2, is DAGVTQSPTHLIKTRGQQVTLRCSPISGHKSVSWYQQVLGQGPQFIFQYYEKEERGRGNFPDRFSARQFPNYSSELNVNALLLGDSALYLCASSGSGTLNYGYTFGSGTRLTVV.

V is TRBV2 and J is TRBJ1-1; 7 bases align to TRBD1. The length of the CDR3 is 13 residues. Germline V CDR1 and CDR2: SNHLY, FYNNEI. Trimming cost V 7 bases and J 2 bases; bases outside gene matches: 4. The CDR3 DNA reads TGTGCCAGCACCCGACAGGGAAACACTGAAGCTTTCTTT. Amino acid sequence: CASTRQGNTEAFF.

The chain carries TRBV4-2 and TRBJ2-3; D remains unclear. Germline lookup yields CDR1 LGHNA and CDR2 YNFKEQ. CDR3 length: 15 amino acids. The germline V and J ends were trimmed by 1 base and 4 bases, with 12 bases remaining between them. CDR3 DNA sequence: TGTGCCAGCAGCCAAGGGCTCTACCCGCCAGATACGCAGTATTTT. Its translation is CASSQGLYPPDTQYF.

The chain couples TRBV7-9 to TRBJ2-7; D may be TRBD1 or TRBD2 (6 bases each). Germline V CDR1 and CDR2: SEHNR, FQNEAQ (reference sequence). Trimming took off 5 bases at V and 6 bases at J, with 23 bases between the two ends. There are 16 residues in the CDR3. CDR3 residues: CASSHPTGADRVEQYF. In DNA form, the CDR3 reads TGTGCCAGCAGCCACCCGACGGGGGCGGATAGGGTCGAGCAGTACTTC.

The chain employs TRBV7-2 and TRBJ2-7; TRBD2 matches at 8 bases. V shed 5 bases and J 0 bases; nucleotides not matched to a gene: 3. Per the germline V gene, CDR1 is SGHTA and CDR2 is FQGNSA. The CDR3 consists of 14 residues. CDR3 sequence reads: CASSPTSASYEQYF. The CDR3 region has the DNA TGTGCCAGCAGCCCGACTAGCGCCTCCTACGAGCAGTACTTC.

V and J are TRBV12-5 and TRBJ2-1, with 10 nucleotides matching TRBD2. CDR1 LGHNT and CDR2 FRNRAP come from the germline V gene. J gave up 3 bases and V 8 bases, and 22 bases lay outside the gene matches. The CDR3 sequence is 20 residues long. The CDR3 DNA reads TGTGCTAGTTGGGCCACTACGCCCAGCGGGAGGGCCTATGGCTACAATGAGCAGTTCTTC. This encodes CASWATTPSGRAYGYNEQFF.